Reported below is one T cell receptor (beta chain). What it binds is not known. This sample stems from a study of OX40 agonist ivuxolimab in advanced cancers. As for the study in general: As their treatment, patients were administered ivuxolimab, an agonistic anti-OX40 (CD134) antibody. Those enrolled were around 87% male, with a mean age of about 66 years and ages from 23 to 79. Broader study findings: A proportion of nonresponders additionally exhibited low normalized T-cell clonal expansion. Not determined was the antigen specificity of the expanded peripheral T cells.

The CDR3 covers 13 residues. Germline loops: CDR1 SGHRS, CDR2 YFSETQ. Trimming left V 0 bases short and J 10 bases short, with 11 bases between. Generated by immunoSEQ multiplex PCR, the TCRdb table keeps only in-frame clones and is missing some. This table has 85,000 to 90,000 clones, 80% to 95% appearing once. The sequence derives from an adult with an advanced solid tumor such as melanoma, head and neck, liver or kidney cancer. The sequencing used CD4+ or CD8+ T cells sorted from blood, collected in a trial of the OX40 agonist ivuxolimab. The gene calls are TRBV5-1 and TRBJ2-1; weak D call: TRBD2 (5 bases). The CDR3 protein is CASSLATGYEQFF. In DNA form, the CDR3 reads TGCGCCAGCAGCTTGGCAACGGGGTACGAGCAGTTCTTC.